A selection of T cell receptor beta chains follows, all from one sample in a study of T-cell reconstitution after alpha-beta-depleted transplantation in children. A single record per CDR3 protein comes from TCRdb applying MiXCR to the PCR reads. The table has approximately 400,000 distinct CDR3 sequences, under 13% seen once. This specimen was PBMCs from the stem cell graft donor, taken from the stem cell graft. The receptors come from a human donor who donated a stem cell graft to a child with acute myeloid leukemia. Both conserved end residues are trimmed from each CDR3.

j_call cdr3_length v_call cdr3_aa
TRBJ2-2 14 TRBV5-1 ASSLVGAGNTGELF
TRBJ2-1 12 TRBV20-1 SASTGTGDNEQF
TRBJ2-3 14 TRBV6-2/TRBV6-3 ASSRGWTGGTDTQY
TRBJ1-2 15 TRBV5-1 ASSLRVGGTANYGYT
TRBJ1-2 11 TRBV20-1 SARDSIEGGYT
TRBJ2-1 12 TRBV20-1 SAASGGRLYEQF
TRBJ2-1 9 TRBV10-3 AIGELTEQF
TRBJ1-2 8 TRBV29-1 SVHQGGYT
TRBJ2-3 12 TRBV12-3/TRBV12-4 ASSFRAATGTQY
TRBJ2-3 11 TRBV10-1 ASSGGGGDTQY
TRBJ2-1 10 TRBV10-3 AISDRDNEQF
TRBJ2-1 13 TRBV4-2 ASSQEQGDEGEQF
TRBJ2-2 12 TRBV7-9 ASSLVSNTGELF
TRBJ2-1 13 TRBV7-2 ASSVRGPAYNEQF
TRBJ2-5 13 TRBV7-9 ASSQQGAPHSPQY